This T cell receptor beta chain was sequenced in a study of T cells expressing NK-cell markers. Germline lookup yields CDR1 SGHVS and CDR2 FNYEAQ. The CDR3 sequence is 14 residues long. No DNA is given; TCRdb re-called the 5' RACE reads and lists each CDR3 protein once. This specimen shows approximately 110,000 distinct CDR3 sequences; the ten leading clones hold around 20%. Sequences were obtained from blood T cells: a sorted CD56 or NKG2C T cell subset, CD4+ or CD8+ T cells, or bulk PBMC T cells (not recorded which). This TCR came from a woman between 18 and 70 years old in good health. This sequence joins TRBV7-6 and TRBJ2-4; there is no DNA to check the TCRdb D call of TRBD1. CDR3 protein: CASSPTGQGSIQYF.